This TCR beta chain was sequenced in a study of regulatory T cells in long-lasting Graves disease. Study-level findings and limits: Blood alone, not thyroid tissue, was studied.

CDR3 length: 15 amino acids. The ends lost 3 bases at V and 8 bases at J; junction bases unmatched: 11. Germline V gives CDR1 SNHLY, CDR2 FYNNEI. This clonotype was detected ten times or more. Its antigen is unidentified. Arm-PCR with iRepertoire HTBI primers amplified the CDR3 regions for these TCR beta libraries. Using its own MiXCR run on the multiplex PCR reads, TCRdb lists one record per CDR3 protein. Of some 250,000 distinct CDR3 sequences listed, 18% are singletons. The time point denotes: newly diagnosed GD, antithyroid drugs for less than 3 months. The TCR library was made from RNA extracted from PBMCs.

This clonotype was sampled from a female donor with Graves disease. The V and J genes are TRBV2 and TRBJ1-2, with TRBD1 matching over 8 bases. Sequencing was performed on peripheral blood mononuclear cells (PBMCs), taken at new diagnosis, from a patient treated with antithyroid drugs. CDR3 DNA: TGTGCCAGCAGTGACGGTGGACAGGGCGTAGACGGCTACACCTTC. Translating gives CASSDGGQGVDGYTF.